This TCR beta chain was obtained from a study of T cell repertoires in cytomegalovirus infection. The overall study: Well-studied HLA-B-restricted epitopes and recently identified HLA-C-restricted epitopes of CMV were both used in the study. Matching HLA type and CMV infection were both indicated by public TCR beta signatures.

Study-level findings and limits: Clonotype analysis showed dominance of the ex vivo response by HLA-C-restricted CMV-specific TCR beta clonotypes. CMV carriers having the relevant HLA were flagged by cumulative public TCR beta family frequency.

The CDR3 loop spans 16 amino acids. V shed 5 bases, J shed 2 bases, and the junction held 12 bases outside the gene matches. TCRdb itself ran the reads through MiXCR, one entry per CDR3 protein. Here the sample spans 100,000 to 150,000 distinct CDR3 sequences, around 30% being singletons. Note on this clonotype: Its matching antigen is unknown.

The sequence was obtained from a human donor in good health (CMV status not recorded). Some clones in this sample may be carry-over from other donors' samples. This specimen was CD8+ T cells from cultured PBMCs, taken from culture after CMV antigen stimulation. This rearrangement joins TRBV12-3 or TRBV12-4 to TRBJ2-7; 7 bases fit TRBD1. The CDR3 loop is CASSPGGTASPYEQYF. The CDR3 nucleotides read TGTGCCAGCAGTCCAGGTGGGACAGCAAGTCCCTACGAGCAGTACTTC.